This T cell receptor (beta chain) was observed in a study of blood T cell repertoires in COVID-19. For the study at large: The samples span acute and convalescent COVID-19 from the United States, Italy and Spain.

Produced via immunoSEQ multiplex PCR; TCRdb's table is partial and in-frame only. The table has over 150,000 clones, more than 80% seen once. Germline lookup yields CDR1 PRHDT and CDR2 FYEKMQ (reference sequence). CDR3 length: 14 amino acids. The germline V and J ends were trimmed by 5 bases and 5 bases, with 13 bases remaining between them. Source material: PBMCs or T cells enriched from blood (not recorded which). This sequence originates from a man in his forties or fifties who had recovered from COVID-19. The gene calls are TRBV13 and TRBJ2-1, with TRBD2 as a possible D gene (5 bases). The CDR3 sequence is CASSPRAFHNEQFF. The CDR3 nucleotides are TGTGCCAGCAGCCCGAGGGCCTTCCACAATGAGCAGTTCTTC.